This TCR beta chain was obtained from a study of blood T cells in healthy people across ages. CDR1 and CDR2 from the germline V gene are ENHRY and SYGVKD. The CDR3 length is 16 residues. V shed 4 bases and J 8 bases; nucleotides not matched to a gene: 6. A second 7 to 11 cycle PCR used barcoded and J-beta primers. Sequencing yielded, for each sample, at least 2.5 million paired-end reads carrying CDR3. In TCRdb, the 5' RACE reads were re-called with MiXCR into one record per CDR3 protein. The table records over 500,000 distinct CDR3 sequences, about 29% of them present only once. Isolated PBMCs totaled at least 6 million in each sample. The data were also submitted as part of a second study, on T cells of mothers and their children. From that report: cDNA was made from all extracted RNA, around 1.5 ug per 15 ul.

The sequencing input was blood. V gene TRBV10-3 combines with J gene TRBJ2-1, with 15 nucleotides matching TRBD2. The clonotype comes from a boy aged 2 to 9 in good health. The CDR3 nucleotides are TGTGCCATCAGTGGGACTAGCGGGAGGGCCTGGGATGAGCAGTTCTTC. It encodes CAISGTSGRAWDEQFF.